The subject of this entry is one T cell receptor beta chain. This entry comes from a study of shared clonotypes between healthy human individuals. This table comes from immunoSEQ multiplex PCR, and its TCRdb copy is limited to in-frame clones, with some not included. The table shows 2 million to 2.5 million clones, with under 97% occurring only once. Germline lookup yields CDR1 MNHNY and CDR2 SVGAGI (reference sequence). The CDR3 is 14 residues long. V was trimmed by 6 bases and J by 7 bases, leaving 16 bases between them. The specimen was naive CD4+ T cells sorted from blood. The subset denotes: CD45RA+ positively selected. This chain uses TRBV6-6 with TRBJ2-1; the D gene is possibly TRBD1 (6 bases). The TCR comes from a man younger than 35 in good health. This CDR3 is CASRSGQTGNEQFF. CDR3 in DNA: TGTGCCAGCAGATCCGGACAGACGGGGAATGAGCAGTTCTTC.